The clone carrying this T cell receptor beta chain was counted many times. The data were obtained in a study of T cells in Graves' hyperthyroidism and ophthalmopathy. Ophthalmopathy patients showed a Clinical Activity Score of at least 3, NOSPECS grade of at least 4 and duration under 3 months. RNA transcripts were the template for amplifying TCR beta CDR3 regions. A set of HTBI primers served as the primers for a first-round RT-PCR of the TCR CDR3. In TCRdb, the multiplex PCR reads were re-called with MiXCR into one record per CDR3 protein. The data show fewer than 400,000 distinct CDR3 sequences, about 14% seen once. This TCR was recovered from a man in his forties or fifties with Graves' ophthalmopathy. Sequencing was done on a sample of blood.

The CDR3 loop is CASSRTGAHQETQYF. The DNA of the CDR3 is TGTGCCAGCAGTCGGACAGGAGCCCACCAAGAGACCCAGTACTTC. The V and J genes are TRBV2 and TRBJ2-5; TRBD1 matches at 7 bases. The CDR3 consists of 15 residues. Germline values: CDR1 SNHLY, CDR2 FYNNEI. V lost 5 bases to trimming and J lost 0 bases; unmatched junction nucleotides: 6.